The next 22 T cell receptor beta chains were all read from a single sample in a study of cytomegalovirus exposure and HLA in healthy donors. Primers included in the PCR were 60 Vbeta and 13 Jbeta primers. Sequenced by immunoSEQ multiplex PCR; TCRdb stores in-frame clones only, minus some. The sample lists roughly 200,000 clones, under 9.5% occurring once. The sequencing input was PBMCs. Source of these receptors: a woman in her 30s in good health and CMV-seropositive.

This clone occurred a few times. The chain's CDR3 is CASRGPGTGVGYTF. The DNA for the CDR3 is TGCGCCAGCAGAGGGCCCGGGACAGGGGTCGGCTACACCTTC. The chain joins TRBV5-1 to TRBJ1-2; TRBD1 agrees at 10 bases. The CDR3 contains 14 residues. V gave up 5 bases and J gave up 8 bases; unmatched junction bases: 9. Germline CDR1 is SGHRS and CDR2 is YFSETQ.

The chain has TRBV28 and TRBJ1-5, with D uncertain. Trimming pared 3 bases from V and 6 bases from J, leaving 6 bases between. The CDR3 covers 12 residues. Germline values: CDR1 MDHEN, CDR2 SYDVKM. The CDR3 DNA reads as TGTGCCAGCAGTTTTAGTCGTCAGCCCCAGCATTTT. It encodes CASSFSRQPQHF.

V gene TRBV5-1 combines with J gene TRBJ2-1; 9 bases line up with TRBD1. In germline, CDR1 is SGHRS, CDR2 YFSETQ. Trimming removed 1 base from V and 5 bases from J; junction bases left unmatched: 7. The length of the CDR3 is 16 residues. The CDR3 DNA follows: TGCGCCAGCAGCTTGCTCACAGGGGGCGCCGACAATGAGCAGTTCTTC. Encoded protein: CASSLLTGGADNEQFF.

This clone has more than one count but fewer than ten. The chain carries TRBV27 and TRBJ2-1, with 16 positions matching TRBD2. The CDR3 covers 17 residues. Germline V CDR1 and CDR2: MNHEY, SMNVEV (reference sequence). J lost 6 bases, V lost 4 bases, and 6 bases had no gene match. CDR3 region: CASSSPGLAGGFNEQFF. Written as DNA, the CDR3 is TGTGCCAGCAGTTCCCCGGGACTAGCGGGAGGGTTCAATGAGCAGTTCTTC.

In this sample, this clone turned up a few times. V gene TRBV11-3 combines with J gene TRBJ2-3; 11 bases map to TRBD2. The V gene end was trimmed by 6 bases and the J gene end by 2 bases; junction bases not matched to a gene: 4. The CDR3 is 15 residues long. CDR1 is SGHNT, CDR2 YENEEA, per germline. The CDR3 sequence is CASSLGLAATDTQYF. CDR3 DNA: TGTGCCAGCAGTTTGGGACTAGCGGCCACAGATACGCAGTATTTT.

The rearrangement uses TRBV6-5 and TRBJ1-6; unclear D gene. Trimming cost V 0 bases and J 14 bases, with 14 bases left between them. Germline V gene lookup returns CDR1 MNHEY and CDR2 SVGAGI. The CDR3 spans 14 residues. CDR3 bases: TGTGCCAGCAGTTACTCGAGAGAGGGTGTATCCCTCCACTTT. Its protein product is CASSYSREGVSLHF.

This clone appeared a few times. The chain combines TRBV6-4 with TRBJ1-1; 7 nucleotides line up with TRBD1. This CDR3 has 15 amino acids. Per the germline V gene, CDR1 is MRHNA and CDR2 is SNTAGT. The J segment lost 0 bases and the V segment lost 5 bases, leaving 6 bases of the junction unmatched. CDR3 coding DNA: TGTGCCAGCAGTCAGGGGGGACACCTGAACACTGAAGCTTTCTTT. This codes for CASSQGGHLNTEAFF.

On this clone: In the same sample, other DNA sequences code for this CDR3. The chain employs TRBV18 and TRBJ1-1; weak D call: TRBD1 (5 bases). Per germline, CDR1 KGHSH and CDR2 LQKENI. V was pared by 3 bases and J by 1 base, with 9 bases between. The CDR3 runs to 14 residues. CDR3 region: CASSPSQGNTEAFF. The DNA of the CDR3 is TGTGCCAGCTCACCCAGCCAGGGGAACACTGAAGCTTTCTTT.

This clone was counted only a few times. The chain joins TRBV5-4 to TRBJ1-1; D uncertain. Trimming stripped 4 bases from V and 2 bases from J, with 12 bases between. Germline V CDR1 and CDR2: SGHNT, YYREEE (reference sequence). This CDR3 has 14 residues. CDR3 sequence (DNA): TGTGCCAGCAGCCCTGGCGAGGGAAACACTGAAGCTTTCTTT. It is translated as CASSPGEGNTEAFF. The full variable domain, in which reference TRBV5-4 and TRBJ1-1 provide the parts outside the CDR3, is ETGVTQSPTHLIKTRGQQVTLRCSSQSGHNTVSWYQQALGQGPQFIFQYYREEENGRGNFPPRFSGLQFPNYSSELNVNALELDDSALYLCASSPGEGNTEAFFGQGTRLTVV.

V usage is TRBV7-2 and J usage is TRBJ2-3, with 12 bases identical to TRBD2. The CDR3 runs to 17 residues. The J segment lost 5 bases and the V segment lost 5 bases, leaving 11 bases of the junction unmatched. CDR1 and CDR2 from the germline V gene are SGHTA and FQGNSA. CDR3: CASSLRLAGGLIDTQYF. CDR3 coding DNA: TGTGCCAGCAGCCTCAGGCTAGCGGGAGGGTTGATAGATACGCAGTATTTT.

This clone has more than one count but fewer than ten. This chain uses TRBV5-6 with TRBJ2-5; 7 nucleotides align to TRBD1. The J call may be faulty, since TRBJ2-7 better matches the DNA end. The CDR3 loop spans 16 amino acids. Germline values: CDR1 SGHDT, CDR2 YYEEEE. The DNA of the CDR3 is TGTGCCAGCAGCTTGGCCCCTGGACAGGTCCTGTACGAGCAGTACTTC. Its translation: CASSLAPGQVLYEQYF.

This clone showed up just a few times. This same CDR3 is encoded by further DNA sequences in the sample. The V gene is TRBV2, the J gene TRBJ2-5; D not certain. The V end lost 4 bases, the J end lost 3 bases, and 6 bases lay between the germline ends. The germline gives CDR1 SNHLY, CDR2 FYNNEI. This CDR3 is built from 12 residues. CDR3 bases: TGTGCCAGCAGTGTCCGGGAAGAGACCCAGTACTTC. Residues: CASSVREETQYF. Full variable domain (missing parts from reference TRBV2 and TRBJ2-5): EPEVTQTPSHQVTQMGQEVILRCVPISNHLYFYWYRQILGQKVEFLVSFYNNEISEKSEIFDDQFSVERPDGSNFTLKIRSTKLEDSAMYFCASSVREETQYFGPGTRLLVL.

In this sample, this clone turned up many times. This chain links TRBV25-1 with TRBJ2-7; 9 bases are a match to TRBD1. The CDR3 is made up of 14 amino acids. V dropped 3 bases and J dropped 6; count of bases not matched to a gene: 6. Germline CDR1 is MGHDK and CDR2 is SYGVNS. CDR3 sequence (DNA): TGTGCCAGCAGTGACGGGACAGGGAAAGGCGAGCAGTACTTC. Residues: CASSDGTGKGEQYF.

The chain combines TRBV13 with TRBJ1-1, with D tentatively TRBD1 (5 bases). Germline-derived CDR1 and CDR2 are PRHDT and FYEKMQ (reference sequence). This CDR3 has 14 amino acids. V gave up 5 bases and J gave up 5 bases, with 15 bases separating them. The CDR3 here is CASSPPARGTEAFF. The CDR3 bases are TGTGCCAGCAGCCCCCCTGCTAGGGGAACTGAAGCTTTCTTT.

This sequence joins TRBV6-6 and TRBJ1-3; D is possibly TRBD1 (6 bases). This CDR3 region has 14 residues. Trimming removed 8 bases from V and 3 bases from J, with 14 bases in between. CDR1 and CDR2 from the germline V gene are MNHNY and SVGAGI (reference sequence). The CDR3 nucleotides are TGTGCCAGCGCCATACAGGGAAGTGGAAACACCATATATTTT. Amino acid sequence: CASAIQGSGNTIYF.

J is TRBJ2-1 and V is TRBV5-6; 9 positions match TRBD2. Trimming at V came to 0 bases and at J to 0 bases, leaving 7 bases not matched to a gene. Germline-derived CDR1 and CDR2 are SGHDT and YYEEEE. The length of the CDR3 is 18 residues. As DNA, the CDR3 is TGTGCCAGCAGCTTGGGCCTAGCGGGACCCTACTCCTACAATGAGCAGTTCTTC. Residues: CASSLGLAGPYSYNEQFF.

This clone appeared a few times. J is TRBJ2-7 and V is TRBV27; 9 bases line up with TRBD1. This CDR3 region has 16 residues. Germline V gene lookup returns CDR1 MNHEY and CDR2 SMNVEV (reference sequence). Unmatched junction bases numbered 4, after V lost 0 bases and J lost 1 base. This CDR3 reads CASSLSGQGRSYEQYF. The CDR3, as DNA: TGTGCCAGCAGTTTATCCGGACAGGGGAGATCCTACGAGCAGTACTTC.

This clone was picked up a small number of times. This chain uses TRBV2 with TRBJ1-4, with TRBD1 as a possible D gene (5 bases). The germline CDR1 and CDR2 sequences are SNHLY and FYNNEI. CDR3 length: 14 amino acids. Between the trimmed V and J ends, which lost 2 bases and 8 bases, there was a span of 12 bases. CDR3 loop: CASSETGPPEKLFF. CDR3 nucleotides: TGTGCCAGCAGTGAAACAGGCCCGCCCGAAAAACTGTTTTTT.

This clone was observed a few times. This chain connects TRBV5-4 to TRBJ2-1, with a weak D call TRBD2 (6 bases). Trimming took off 5 bases at V and 7 bases at J, with 16 bases between the two ends. Per the germline V gene, CDR1 is SGHNT and CDR2 is YYREEE (reference sequence). The CDR3 loop spans 14 amino acids. DNA for the CDR3: TGTGCCAGCAGTCCTGGGGGTCGGGGGAATGAGCAGTTCTTC. It codes for CASSPGGRGNEQFF.

This chain connects TRBV4-1 to TRBJ2-2; no reliable D call. The CDR3 sequence is 15 residues long. Trimming pared 1 base from V and 3 bases from J, leaving 9 bases between. Germline V lookup: CDR1 MGHRA, CDR2 YSYEKL. Here the CDR3 DNA reads TGCGCCAGCAGCCAAGTCAACAGCTACACCGGGGAGCTGTTTTTT. Translating gives CASSQVNSYTGELFF.

V gene TRBV18 combines with J gene TRBJ2-5, with D maybe TRBD1 (6 bases). This CDR3 contains 14 residues. Germline V gene sequence: CDR1 KGHSH, CDR2 LQKENI. Between the trimmed V and J ends, which lost 5 bases and 4 bases, there was a span of 14 bases. Here the CDR3 reads CASSSDSDGETQYF. The CDR3 DNA reads TGTGCCAGCTCATCGGACAGCGATGGAGAGACCCAGTACTTC.

The chain employs TRBV7-3 and TRBJ2-1; 7 bases map to TRBD2. The CDR3 sequence is 13 residues long. V shed 5 bases and J 3 bases; nucleotides not matched to a gene: 1. From germline, CDR1 is SGHTA and CDR2 FQGTGA. DNA of the CDR3: TGTGCCAGCAGCCCGGGGGGCTACAATGAGCAGTTCTTC. Translated: CASSPGGYNEQFF.